This T cell receptor beta chain was captured by sequencing in a study of a mutant IDH1 vaccine in newly diagnosed glioma. Study in general: Vaccines were begun 4-6 weeks after radiotherapy alone, or with temozolomide cycles.

The CDR3 covers 15 residues. The germline gives CDR1 LGHNA, CDR2 YSLEER. V gave up 0 bases and J gave up 4 bases, with 11 bases separating them. Time point denoted: week 23, last vaccination. A 20-mer mutant IDH1 peptide at 300 ug was injected subcutaneously with topical imiquimod. Worth noting for this clone: Its antigen is not known.

Study observations and caveats: Vaccination induced immune responses in about 93% of patients.

Data came from immunoSEQ multiplex PCR; TCRdb stores just in-frame clones and leaves some out. The top ten hold approximately 6.7% of the sample, which has about 41,000 clones, 78% seen once. This receptor was identified in a middle-aged woman with glioma. Some clones in this sample may be carry-over from other donors' samples. Here the sequenced sample was PBMCs, taken from a glioma patient whose treatment included an IDH1 peptide vaccine. The chain joins TRBV4-3 to TRBJ2-3, with D possibly called TRBD1 or TRBD2 (5 bases each). CDR3 DNA: TGCGCCAGCAGCCAAGACGGGGCCCTCTCAGATACGCAGTATTTT. Residues: CASSQDGALSDTQYF.